These T cell receptor beta chains were read from a single sample in a study of shared clonotypes between healthy human individuals. This table comes from immunoSEQ multiplex PCR, and its TCRdb copy is limited to in-frame clones, with some not included. This sample has 450,000 to 500,000 clones, with approximately 78% found just once. Sample: PBMCs. The receptor set was obtained from a woman aged 40 to 50 in good health. Some clones in this sample may be carry-over from other donors' samples. Each CDR3 is given with its conserved first and last residue. D genes are given only for firm matches. The listing skips clone size in some rows; elsewhere it reads once, few, many or a size class.

CDR3aa | CDR3nt | abundance | v_gene | d_gene | j_gene
CASSPRSDRVYEQYF | TGCGCCAGCAGCCCCAGATCCGACAGGGTATACGAGCAGTACTTC | NA | TRBV5-1 | TRBD1 | TRBJ2-7
CASSPSETQYF | TGTGCCAGCAGCCCCTCGGAGACCCAGTACTTC | many | TRBV6-6 | NA | TRBJ2-5
CAISGVLNEQFF | TGTGCCATCAGTGGGGTACTCAATGAGCAGTTCTTC | NA | TRBV10-3 | NA | TRBJ2-1
CASSVLGTNEKLFF | TGTGCCAGCAGCGTCCTTGGCACTAATGAAAAACTGTTTTTT | NA | TRBV9 | NA | TRBJ1-4
CASSAQLDNEQFF | TGTGCCAGCAGTGCACAGCTAGACAATGAGCAGTTCTTC | NA | TRBV6-4 | NA | TRBJ2-1
CASSLRRGVAYEQYF | TGCGCCAGCAGCTTACGGAGAGGGGTTGCCTACGAGCAGTACTTC | NA | TRBV5-1 | NA | TRBJ2-7
CASSTGQYHEQYF | TGTGCCAGCAGCACGGGACAGTACCACGAGCAGTACTTC | NA | TRBV7-3 | TRBD1 | TRBJ2-7
CASSIRVDHFGNTIYF | TGTGCCAGTAGTATAAGGGTGGATCACTTTGGAAACACCATATATTTT | NA | TRBV19 | NA | TRBJ1-3
CASSWEGTAVGYTF | TGTGCCAGCAGCTGGGAAGGGACTGCCGTTGGCTACACCTTC | NA | TRBV5-4 | NA | TRBJ1-2
CASSPTGTGGTEAFF | TGTGCCAGCTCACCGACCGGGACAGGGGGTACTGAAGCTTTCTTT | NA | TRBV18 | TRBD1 | TRBJ1-1
CASSKESRRCAPQETQYF | TGTGCCAGCAGCAAAGAAAGTCGGCGTTGTGCCCCCCAAGAGACCCAGTACTTC | NA | TRBV21-1 | NA | TRBJ2-5
CASSLYPGHYGYTF | TGTGCCAGCAGCTTATACCCAGGGCACTATGGCTACACCTTC | NA | TRBV7-3 | NA | TRBJ1-2
CASSPGLSPGNTIYF | TGTGCCAGCAGCCCGGGCCTATCCCCTGGAAACACCATATATTTT | once | TRBV6-1 | NA | TRBJ1-3
CASSRGTTDTQYF | TGTGCCAGCAGCCGGGGGACCACAGATACGCAGTATTTT | NA | TRBV7-3 | NA | TRBJ2-3
CASSEGQGSTDTQYF | TGCGCCAGCAGTGAAGGACAGGGAAGCACAGATACGCAGTATTTT | NA | TRBV10-2 | TRBD1 | TRBJ2-3
CASSSTGESTGYTF | TGTGCCAGCAGTTCTACAGGGGAATCCACCGGCTACACCTTC | NA | TRBV28 | TRBD1 | TRBJ1-2
CASSPTLAGGVDTQYF | TGCGCCAGCAGCCCGACACTAGCGGGAGGTGTAGATACGCAGTATTTT | few | TRBV4-3 | TRBD2 | TRBJ2-3
CASSSGTGDYEQYF | TGTGCCAGCAGTTCCGGGACAGGGGACTACGAGCAGTACTTC | NA | TRBV7-6 | TRBD1 | TRBJ2-7
CASSPNFDRGSYGYTF | TGTGCCAGCTCACCAAATTTCGACAGGGGATCTTATGGCTACACCTTC | NA | TRBV18 | TRBD1 | TRBJ1-2
CASSSVSYNEQFF | TGTGCCAGCAGTTCGGTGTCCTACAATGAGCAGTTCTTC | NA | TRBV6-1 | NA | TRBJ2-1
CASRRGGANTYEQYF | TGTGCCAGCCGACGGGGAGGGGCTAATACCTACGAGCAGTACTTC | NA | TRBV28 | TRBD2 | TRBJ2-7
CAWSVHRAGNQPQHF | TGTGCCTGGAGTGTACACAGGGCTGGCAATCAGCCCCAGCATTTT | NA | TRBV30 | NA | TRBJ1-5
CASSQLGSNSPLHF | TGTGCCAGCAGTCAGTTAGGCTCTAATTCACCCCTCCACTTT | NA | TRBV2 | NA | TRBJ1-6
CSVEDDWGLNYGYTF | TGCAGCGTTGAAGATGACTGGGGGCTCAACTATGGCTACACCTTC | NA | TRBV29-1 | NA | TRBJ1-2
CASSPTKGSGNTIYF | TGTGCCAGCAGCCCAACCAAAGGGTCTGGAAACACCATATATTTT | NA | TRBV6-5 | NA | TRBJ1-3
CASSQGTARGNEQYF | TGCGCCAGCAGCCAAGGGACCGCGCGGGGGAACGAGCAGTACTTC | once | TRBV4-3 | TRBD2 | TRBJ2-7
CASSDGGTDGGSPLHF | TGTGCCAGCAGTGACGGAGGGACAGACGGGGGTTCACCCCTCCACTTT | NA | TRBV6-4 | TRBD1 | TRBJ1-6
CASSFQNTGELFF | TGTGCCAGCAGCTTCCAGAACACCGGGGAGCTGTTTTTT | NA | TRBV5-4 | NA | TRBJ2-2
CASSLVPGYYGYTF | TGTGCCAGCAGCTTAGTTCCAGGTTACTATGGCTACACCTTC | NA | TRBV11-2 | NA | TRBJ1-2
CASSLDLAGNQPQHF | TGTGCCAGCAGCTTAGATCTAGCAGGCAATCAGCCCCAGCATTTT | few | TRBV11-2 | NA | TRBJ1-5
CASSLEPSGDSYEQYF | TGCGCCAGCAGCTTGGAACCTAGCGGGGACTCCTACGAGCAGTACTTC | NA | TRBV5-1 | TRBD2 | TRBJ2-7
CASGRAGANTEAFF | TGTGCCAGCGGGCGAGCAGGGGCTAACACTGAAGCTTTCTTT | many | TRBV27 | NA | TRBJ1-1
CASSHEADTGELFF | TGCGCCAGCAGCCATGAGGCAGATACCGGGGAGCTGTTTTTT | NA | TRBV4-3 | NA | TRBJ2-2
CASSAGQGDSYEQYF | TGCGCCAGCAGCGCCGGACAGGGTGACTCCTACGAGCAGTACTTC | NA | TRBV4-1 | TRBD1 | TRBJ2-7
CASSFPPLETQYF | TGTGCCAGCAGCTTCCCTCCGTTGGAGACCCAGTACTTC | few | TRBV5-4 | NA | TRBJ2-5
CASSLGTGYEQYF | TGTGCCAGCAGTTTAGGGACAGGGTACGAGCAGTACTTC | NA | TRBV9 | TRBD1 | TRBJ2-7
CASSSLGQGGEQYF | TGTGCCAGCAGTTCTCTGGGACAGGGTGGCGAGCAGTACTTC | NA | TRBV6-6 | TRBD1 | TRBJ2-7
CSVIIPGGTSGTPYPNEQFF | TGCAGCGTCATCATTCCGGGGGGGACTAGCGGCACCCCTTACCCCAATGAGCAGTTCTTC | NA | TRBV29-1 | TRBD2 | TRBJ2-1
CATSRVLSSGSQETQYF | TGTGCCACCAGCAGAGTTTTGTCTAGCGGGAGCCAAGAGACCCAGTACTTC | once | TRBV15 | TRBD2 | TRBJ2-5
CASSAGTSGLYNEQFF | TGTGCCAGCAGTGCCGGGACTAGCGGACTCTACAATGAGCAGTTCTTC | NA | TRBV2 | TRBD2 | TRBJ2-1
CASKTSGTSLTEQYF | TGTGCCAGCAAGACTTCCGGGACTAGTCTGACCGAGCAGTACTTC | few | TRBV2 | TRBD2 | TRBJ2-7